What follows are 24 T cell receptor beta chains derived from one specimen sequenced in a study of shared clonotypes between healthy human individuals. Assay used: immunoSEQ multiplex PCR; TCRdb lists only in-frame clones, some missing. The data hold some 500,000 clones, with 90% to 96% observed a single time. Sequencing used naive CD4+ T cells sorted from blood. The subset is: CD45RA+ positively selected. These receptors were taken from a woman aged 25-40 years in good health.

The V and J genes are TRBV19 and TRBJ1-1; D gene uncertain. This CDR3 comprises 13 residues. V was shortened by 6 bases and J by 5 bases, with 13 bases between the two germline ends. Germline loops: CDR1 LNHDA, CDR2 SQIVND (reference sequence). The CDR3 bases are TGTGCCAGTAGCCGCCCGTACAAAACTGAAGCTTTCTTT. Translation gives CASSRPYKTEAFF. Based on the CDR3 plus reference TRBV19 and TRBJ1-1, the full variable domain is DGGITQSPKYLFRKEGQNVTLSCEQNLNHDAMYWYRQDPGQGLRLIYYSQIVNDFQKGDIAEGYSVSREKKESFPLTVTSAQKNPTAFYLCASSRPYKTEAFFGQGTRLTVV.

The V and J genes are TRBV5-1 and TRBJ1-1; TRBD1 might be the D (5 bases). V dropped 6 bases and J dropped 5 bases, with 14 bases sitting between them. The CDR3 contains 13 residues. CDR1 is SGHRS, CDR2 YFSETQ, per germline. CDR3 DNA sequence: TGCGCCAGCATTCCCGACAGTCGAACTGAAGCTTTCTTT. It codes for CASIPDSRTEAFF.

This clone has only one observation. This chain uses TRBV2 with TRBJ2-7; 9 bases align to TRBD1. Trimming took 6 bases from V and 3 from J; bases not matched to a gene: 3. Per germline, CDR1 SNHLY and CDR2 FYNNEI. There are 13 residues in the CDR3. In nucleotides, the CDR3 is TGTGCCAGCAGCCGGGACAGGGACTACGAGCAGTACTTC. The encoded protein is CASSRDRDYEQYF.

This chain connects TRBV30 to TRBJ1-1, with TRBD1 as a possible D gene (6 bases). The CDR3 has 16 amino acids. CDR1 and CDR2 (germline): GTSNPN, SVGIG (reference sequence). V dropped 2 bases and J dropped 3 bases, with 19 bases sitting between them. CDR3 amino acids: CAWSLPLGANYTEAFF. The DNA for the CDR3 is TGTGCCTGGAGTCTCCCACTGGGGGCAAACTACACTGAAGCTTTCTTT.

The J gene is TRBJ2-7, the V gene TRBV6-5; 7 bases agree with TRBD1. With V trimmed by 0 bases and J by 4 bases, 9 bases remained unmatched. Per the germline V gene, CDR1 is MNHEY and CDR2 is SVGAGI. The CDR3 contains 16 residues. This chain's CDR3 is CASSYSNQGQEYEQYF. The CDR3 DNA follows: TGTGCCAGCAGTTACTCGAATCAAGGACAGGAATACGAGCAGTACTTC.

The V and J genes are TRBV18 and TRBJ2-3; TRBD1 matches 11 bases. The CDR3 is 15 amino acids. V lost 3 bases and J lost 1; bases outside the gene matches: 0. Per the germline V gene, CDR1 is KGHSH and CDR2 is LQKENI. The CDR3 spells CASSPDRGRTDTQYF. CDR3 sequence (DNA): TGTGCCAGCTCACCGGACAGGGGGCGCACAGATACGCAGTATTTT.

J is TRBJ2-5 and V is TRBV11-2; 10 bases are a match to TRBD2. This CDR3 is built from 15 residues. V was pared by 4 bases and J by 1 base, with 3 bases of the junction left unmatched. Per the germline V gene, CDR1 is SGHAT and CDR2 is FQNNGV. CDR3 amino acids: CASSYGLAAQETQYF. CDR3 sequence (DNA): TGTGCCAGCAGCTACGGACTAGCGGCCCAAGAGACCCAGTACTTC.

V and J are TRBV15 and TRBJ2-7, with 13 bases that match TRBD2. This CDR3 is 16 amino acids long. In germline, CDR1 is LNHNV, CDR2 YYDKDF (reference sequence). V gave up 0 bases and J gave up 5 bases; unmatched junction bases: 4. For the CDR3, the DNA is TGTGCCACCAGCAGAGACACTAGCGGGAGGGCCCACGAGCAGTACTTC. This gives the protein CATSRDTSGRAHEQYF.

The chain carries TRBV18 and TRBJ1-4, with a tentative D call TRBD1 (5 bases). Germline V gene lookup returns CDR1 KGHSH and CDR2 LQKENI. V lost 3 bases and J 6 bases, leaving 14 bases between the germline ends. The CDR3 consists of 15 residues. The CDR3 sequence: CASSPAGHSDEKLFF. The DNA of the CDR3 is TGTGCCAGCTCACCTGCCGGACACTCGGATGAAAAACTGTTTTTT.

The V gene is TRBV14, the J gene TRBJ2-7, with unresolved D. The germline V gene has CDR1 SGHDN and CDR2 FVKESK. This CDR3 comprises 15 residues. V gave up 0 bases and J gave up 4 bases, with 13 bases separating them. The CDR3 spells CASSQERVSFYEQYF. The CDR3, as DNA: TGTGCCAGCAGCCAAGAAAGGGTCTCCTTTTACGAGCAGTACTTC.

CDR3 sequence: CASSYPSRYNEQFF. CDR3 bases: TGTGCCAGCAGCTATCCCTCTAGGTACAATGAGCAGTTCTTC. The rearrangement links TRBV5-6 to TRBJ2-1; D remains unclear. This CDR3 contains 14 residues. V lost 3 bases, J lost 4 bases, and 11 bases lay in between. CDR1 is SGHDT and CDR2 is YYEEEE in the germline V gene.

This chain uses TRBV4-2 with TRBJ2-5, with D unclear. The end of the DNA is better explained by TRBJ2-7, so the J call may be wrong. The V gene's germline CDR1 is LGHNA and CDR2 YNFKEQ. This CDR3 has 15 amino acids. The CDR3 is CASSQATMRSYEQYF. CDR3 sequence (DNA): TGTGCCAGCAGCCAAGCCACTATGAGATCGTACGAGCAGTACTTC.

The CDR3 loop reads CASSLNQETQYF. In DNA, the CDR3 is TGTGCCAGCAGCCTGAACCAAGAGACCCAGTACTTC. The gene calls are TRBV14 and TRBJ2-5; no firm D call. The CDR3 has 12 amino acids. Germline CDR1 reads SGHDN; CDR2 reads FVKESK. V dropped 4 bases and J dropped 0 bases, with 3 bases sitting between them. The variable domain in full, with the rest retrieved from reference TRBV14 and TRBJ2-5, is EAGVTQFPSHSVIEKGQTVTLRCDPISGHDNLYWYRRVMGKEIKFLLHFVKESKQDESGMPNNRFLAERTGGTYSTLKVQPAELEDSGVYFCASSLNQETQYFGPGTRLLVL.

The chain combines TRBV6-6 with TRBJ2-2, with a weak D call TRBD1 (5 bases). This CDR3 has 14 residues. The V end was cut by 6 bases, the J end by 6 bases, with 14 bases between. From germline, CDR1 is MNHNY and CDR2 SVGAGI (reference sequence). The CDR3: CASSPTGSPGELFF. CDR3 DNA: TGTGCCAGCAGCCCCACAGGTTCCCCCGGGGAGCTGTTTTTT.

The chain is built from TRBV28 and TRBJ1-2; the match to TRBD1 covers 7 bases. This CDR3 has 17 residues. Germline lookup yields CDR1 MDHEN and CDR2 SYDVKM. J gave up 8 bases and V 2 bases, and 17 bases lay outside the gene matches. DNA for the CDR3: TGTGCCAGCAGTTTAACCGAAAGCGTAAGACAGGGCAGAGGCTACACCTTC. The encoded protein is CASSLTESVRQGRGYTF.

This chain links TRBV5-1 with TRBJ1-4; TRBD1 agrees at 12 bases. Germline V CDR1 and CDR2: SGHRS, YFSETQ. The CDR3 runs to 15 residues. After removal of 6 bases from V and 8 bases from J, the junction contained 8 bases not matched to a gene. CDR3 amino acids: CASTMVGTGGEKLFF. DNA for the CDR3: TGCGCCAGCACGATGGTCGGGACAGGGGGCGAAAAACTGTTTTTT. Filled out from reference TRBV5-1 and TRBJ1-4, the complete variable domain reads KAGVTQTPRYLIKTRGQQVTLSCSPISGHRSVSWYQQTPGQGLQFLFEYFSETQRNKGNFPGRFSGRQFSNSRSEMNVSTLELGDSALYLCASTMVGTGGEKLFFGSGTQLSVL.

The gene calls are TRBV6-4 and TRBJ2-3; the D is unclear. The CDR3 is 14 amino acids. The ends were cut back, 4 bases at V and 0 bases at J, with 8 bases in the middle. CDR1 is MRHNA, CDR2 SNTAGT, per germline. CDR3 amino acids: CASSAVASTDTQYF. The CDR3 DNA reads TGTGCCAGCAGTGCCGTCGCCAGCACAGATACGCAGTATTTT.

The V and J genes are TRBV7-8 and TRBJ2-7; 13 positions match TRBD2. After removal of 5 bases from V and 1 base from J, the junction contained 11 bases not matched to a gene. Germline values: CDR1 SGHVS, CDR2 FQNEAQ. The CDR3 has 18 amino acids. CDR3 DNA sequence: TGTGCCAGCAGCATCCGGGACAGGGGACTAGCGGGGTCCTACGAGCAGTACTTC. Its protein is CASSIRDRGLAGSYEQYF.

This chain connects TRBV27 to TRBJ2-6; no definite D call. The V gene's germline CDR1 is MNHEY and CDR2 SMNVEV (reference sequence). This CDR3 comprises 14 residues. Trimming removed 6 bases at V and 4 bases at J, with 10 bases between. The CDR3 is CASSKVSGANVLTF. CDR3 bases: TGTGCCAGCAGCAAGGTGTCCGGGGCCAACGTCCTGACTTTC.

The J gene is TRBJ1-1, the V gene TRBV6-5, with D unclear. From germline, CDR1 is MNHEY and CDR2 SVGAGI. V dropped 0 bases and J dropped 2 bases, with 10 bases sitting between them. The CDR3 spans 15 residues. CDR3 sequence: CASSYSGLYNTEAFF. The CDR3 DNA reads TGTGCCAGCAGTTACTCCGGCCTATATAACACTGAAGCTTTCTTT.

The chain uses TRBV9 and TRBJ2-1; D remains unclear. Germline CDR1 reads SGDLS; CDR2 reads YYNGEE. CDR3 length equals 14 residues. Trimming cost V 4 bases and J 8 bases, with 16 bases left between them. The CDR3 coding sequence is TGTGCCAGCAGCTTATCCCCCCGTTTCGATGAGCAGTTCTTC. It yields the protein CASSLSPRFDEQFF.

V gene TRBV18 combines with J gene TRBJ1-2; TRBD1 is a possible D gene (6 bases). The CDR3 is 18 amino acids. Germline V lookup: CDR1 KGHSH, CDR2 LQKENI. Deletions cut 1 base from V and 0 bases from J, with 18 bases between. CDR3 DNA sequence: TGTGCCAGCTCACCACAAGCCCCGCAGGGGTCAACTAACTATGGCTACACCTTC. Translating gives CASSPQAPQGSTNYGYTF.

The chain couples TRBV18 to TRBJ1-1; D might be TRBD1 (5 bases). CDR3 length: 15 residues. Germline CDR1 KGHSH, CDR2 LQKENI. Trimming took 5 bases from V and 1 from J, leaving 14 bases between them. The CDR3 nucleotides are TGTGCCAGCTCATTCAGGGTACGTGCGAACACTGAAGCTTTCTTT. Protein: CASSFRVRANTEAFF.

The chain has TRBV28 and TRBJ1-5; no definite D call. V dropped 3 bases and J dropped 6 bases, with 6 bases sitting between them. The CDR3 has 12 amino acids. Germline lookup yields CDR1 MDHEN and CDR2 SYDVKM. The CDR3 sequence is CASSFMSQPQHF. CDR3 DNA sequence: TGTGCCAGCAGTTTTATGTCTCAGCCCCAGCATTTT.